Shown below are 8 T cell receptor beta chains from a single sample sequenced in a study of vaccination effects on CD4 cells after COVID-19. Clones were read by immunoSEQ multiplex PCR, and TCRdb kept only the in-frame ones, dropping some. The sample has under 65,000 clones; roughly 80% are singletons. Which antigens these TCRs recognize remains unknown. Antigen-specific CD4+ T cell clonotypes were called by their expansion after viral peptide-pool culture in ViraFEST. The culture ran for about eleven days before CD4+ T cells were isolated. Sequenced here: CD4+ T cells from PBMCs cultured with HCoV-229E spike peptides, sampled before COVID-19 vaccination. The receptors come from a human donor who received a COVID-19 vaccine.

About this clone itself: The sample holds other DNA sequences that translate to the same CDR3. V is TRBV4-1 and J is TRBJ2-5, with a possible D match to TRBD1 (5 bases). CDR1 and CDR2 (germline): MGHRA, YSYEKL. This CDR3 contains 14 residues. Trimming took 0 bases from V and 2 from J, leaving 7 bases between them. The CDR3 spells CASSQDRVQETQYF. DNA of the CDR3: TGCGCCAGCAGCCAAGACAGGGTTCAAGAGACCCAGTACTTC.

The chain couples TRBV5-1 to TRBJ1-4; 10 bases are shared with TRBD1. Germline CDR1 SGHRS, CDR2 YFSETQ. V trimming: 4 bases; J trimming: 1 base; junction bases outside the gene matches: 4. This CDR3 has 16 amino acids. The CDR3, as DNA: TGCGCCAGCAGCCGGACAGGGGGAGGAACTAATGAAAAACTGTTTTTT. This translates into CASSRTGGGTNEKLFF.

The chain is built from TRBV19 and TRBJ2-3; D remains unclear. The CDR3 extends over 12 amino acids. With 5 bases removed from V and 1 base from J, the gap between germline ends came to 4 bases. Germline V gene sequence: CDR1 LNHDA, CDR2 SQIVND (reference sequence). The CDR3 DNA is TGTGCCAGTAGTCAAGGCACAGATACGCAGTATTTT. Amino acids: CASSQGTDTQYF.

This chain links TRBV20-1 with TRBJ2-3, with no clear D. CDR1 and CDR2 from the germline V gene are DFQATT and SNEGSKA (reference sequence). V dropped 3 bases and J dropped 2 bases, with 0 bases sitting between them. CDR3 length: 10 amino acids. CDR3 coding DNA: TGCAGTGCTAGCACAGATACGCAGTATTTT. Encoded protein: CSASTDTQYF.

The V and J genes are TRBV24-1 and TRBJ2-1; the D gene is possibly TRBD2 (5 bases). There are 13 residues in the CDR3. V lost 12 bases to trimming and J lost 0 bases, with 11 bases between them. CDR1 and CDR2 (germline): KGHDR, SFDVKD. The CDR3 spells CAASGSSYNEQFF. As DNA, the CDR3 is TGTGCCGCCTCGGGGAGCTCCTACAATGAGCAGTTCTTC.

The chain couples TRBV7-2 to TRBJ1-3; tentative D call: TRBD1 (6 bases). Germline CDR1 reads SGHTA; CDR2 reads FQGNSA. The CDR3 extends over 16 amino acids. Between the trimmed V and J ends, which lost 1 base and 4 bases, there was a span of 14 bases. This CDR3 is CASSLGGGQTGNTIYF. DNA for the CDR3: TGTGCCAGCAGCTTAGGGGGGGGGCAAACCGGAAACACCATATATTTT.

This clone came up a few times. The chain links TRBV7-9 to TRBJ1-3; a possible D gene is TRBD1 (5 bases). CDR1 is SEHNR and CDR2 is FQNEAQ in the germline V gene (reference sequence). This CDR3 spans 16 amino acids. V was cut by 4 bases and J by 0 bases, with 13 bases left in between. The CDR3 region has the DNA TGTGCCAGCAGCTCTCTACAGGAGAGCTCTGGAAACACCATATATTTT. Protein product: CASSSLQESSGNTIYF.

This clone was seen only a few times. The rearrangement joins TRBV10-1 to TRBJ1-4, with D uncertain. This CDR3 has 16 amino acids. The germline V gene encodes CDR1 WNHNN and CDR2 SYGVQD (reference sequence). Trimming shortened V by 11 bases and J by 0 bases, and 19 bases separated the two germline ends. The CDR3 nucleotides are TGCGCCTCCCAAATCCAACGGGGTGCAACTAATGAAAAACTGTTTTTT. This translates into CASQIQRGATNEKLFF.